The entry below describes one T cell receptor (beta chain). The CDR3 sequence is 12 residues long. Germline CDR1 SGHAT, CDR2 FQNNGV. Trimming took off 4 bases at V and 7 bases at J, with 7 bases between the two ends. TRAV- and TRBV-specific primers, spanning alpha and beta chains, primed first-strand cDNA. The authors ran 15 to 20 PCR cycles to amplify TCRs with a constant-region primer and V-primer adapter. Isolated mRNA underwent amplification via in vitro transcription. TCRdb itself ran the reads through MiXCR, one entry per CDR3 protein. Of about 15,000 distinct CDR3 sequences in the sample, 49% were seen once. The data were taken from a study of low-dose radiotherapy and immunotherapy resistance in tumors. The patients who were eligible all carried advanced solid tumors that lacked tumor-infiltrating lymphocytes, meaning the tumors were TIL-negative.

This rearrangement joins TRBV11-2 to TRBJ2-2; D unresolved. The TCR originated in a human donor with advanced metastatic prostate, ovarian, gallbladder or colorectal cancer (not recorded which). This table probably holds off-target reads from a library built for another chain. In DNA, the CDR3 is TGTGCCAGCAGCTCCCAGGTCGGGGAGCTGTTTTTT. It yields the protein CASSSQVGELFF.